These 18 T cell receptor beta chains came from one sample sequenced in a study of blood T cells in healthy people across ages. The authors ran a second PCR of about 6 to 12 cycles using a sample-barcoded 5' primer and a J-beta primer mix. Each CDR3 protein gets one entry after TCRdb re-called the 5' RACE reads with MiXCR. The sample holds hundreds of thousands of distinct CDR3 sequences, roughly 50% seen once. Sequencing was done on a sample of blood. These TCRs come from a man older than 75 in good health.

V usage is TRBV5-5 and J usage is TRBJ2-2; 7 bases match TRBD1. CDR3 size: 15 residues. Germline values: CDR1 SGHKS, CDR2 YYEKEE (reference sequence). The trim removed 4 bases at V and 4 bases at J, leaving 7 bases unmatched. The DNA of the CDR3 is TGTGCCAGCAGCCTAGACAGGGCCCCCACCGGGGAGCTGTTTTTT. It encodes CASSLDRAPTGELFF.

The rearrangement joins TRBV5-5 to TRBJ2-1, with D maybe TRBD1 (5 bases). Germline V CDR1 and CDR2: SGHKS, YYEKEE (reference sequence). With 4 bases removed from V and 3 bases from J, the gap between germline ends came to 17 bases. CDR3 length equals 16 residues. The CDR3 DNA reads TGTGCCAGCAGCCCCTCGCAGACAGTAGGCTACAATGAGCAGTTCTTC. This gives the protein CASSPSQTVGYNEQFF.

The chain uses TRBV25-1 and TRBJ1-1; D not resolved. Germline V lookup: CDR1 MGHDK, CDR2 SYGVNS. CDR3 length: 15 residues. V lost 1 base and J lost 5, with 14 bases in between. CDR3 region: CASSESSQTVTEAFF. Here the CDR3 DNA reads TGTGCCAGCAGTGAATCAAGCCAGACCGTAACTGAAGCTTTCTTT.

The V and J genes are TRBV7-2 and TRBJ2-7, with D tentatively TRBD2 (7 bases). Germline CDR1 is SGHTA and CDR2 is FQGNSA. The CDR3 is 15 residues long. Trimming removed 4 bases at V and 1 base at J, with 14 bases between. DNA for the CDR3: TGTGCCAGCAGCTCCCGCGGGGGCCCATCCTACGAGCAGTACTTC. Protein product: CASSSRGGPSYEQYF.

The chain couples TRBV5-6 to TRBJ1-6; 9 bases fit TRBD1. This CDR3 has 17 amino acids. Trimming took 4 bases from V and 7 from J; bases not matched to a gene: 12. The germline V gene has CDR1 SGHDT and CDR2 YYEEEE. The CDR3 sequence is CASSGGQGRRGNSPLHF. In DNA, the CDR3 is TGTGCCAGCAGCGGGGGACAGGGAAGAAGGGGAAATTCACCCCTCCACTTT.

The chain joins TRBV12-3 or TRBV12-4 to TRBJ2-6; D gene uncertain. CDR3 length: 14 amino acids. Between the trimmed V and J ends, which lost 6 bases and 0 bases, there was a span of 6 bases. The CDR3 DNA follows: TGTGCCAGCAGACTTAGCTCTGGGGCCAACGTCCTGACTTTC. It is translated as CASRLSSGANVLTF.

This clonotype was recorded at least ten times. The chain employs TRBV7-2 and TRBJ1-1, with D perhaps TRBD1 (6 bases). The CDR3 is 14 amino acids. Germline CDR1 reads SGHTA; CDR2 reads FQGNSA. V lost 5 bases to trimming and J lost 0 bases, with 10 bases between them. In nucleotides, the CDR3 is TGTGCCAGCAGCCTACAGGGTCTGAACACTGAAGCTTTCTTT. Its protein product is CASSLQGLNTEAFF.

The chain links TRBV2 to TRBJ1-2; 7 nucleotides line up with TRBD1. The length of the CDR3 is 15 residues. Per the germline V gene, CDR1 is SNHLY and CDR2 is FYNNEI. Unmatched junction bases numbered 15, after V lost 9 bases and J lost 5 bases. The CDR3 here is CASNLRGERGYGYTF. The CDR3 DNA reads TGTGCCAGTAACCTCAGGGGGGAAAGGGGATATGGCTACACCTTC.

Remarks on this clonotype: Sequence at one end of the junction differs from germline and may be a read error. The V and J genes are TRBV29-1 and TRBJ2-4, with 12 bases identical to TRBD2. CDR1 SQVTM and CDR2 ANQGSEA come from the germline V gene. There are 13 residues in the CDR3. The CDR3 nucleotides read TGCAGCGTCGTCCTAGCGGGGGGGAACAGTCAGTACTTC. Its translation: CSVVLAGGNSQYF.

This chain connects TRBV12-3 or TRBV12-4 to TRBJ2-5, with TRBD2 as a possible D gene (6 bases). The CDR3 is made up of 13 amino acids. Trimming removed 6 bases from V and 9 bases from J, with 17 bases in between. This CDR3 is CASSLNFGGSQYF. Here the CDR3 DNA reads TGTGCCAGCAGCTTAAACTTTGGGGGGTCCCAGTACTTC.

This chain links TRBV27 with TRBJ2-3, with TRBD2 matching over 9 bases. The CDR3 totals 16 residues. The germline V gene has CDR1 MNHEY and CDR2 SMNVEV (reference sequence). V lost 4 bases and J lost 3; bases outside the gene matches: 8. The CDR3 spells CASSSASGTLTDTQYF. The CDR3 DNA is TGTGCCAGCAGTTCGGCTAGCGGGACTCTTACAGATACGCAGTATTTT.

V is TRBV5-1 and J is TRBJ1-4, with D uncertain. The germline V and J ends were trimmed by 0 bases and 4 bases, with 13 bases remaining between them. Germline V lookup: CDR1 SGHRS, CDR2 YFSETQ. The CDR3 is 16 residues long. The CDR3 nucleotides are TGCGCCAGCAGCTTGGCCCTGGGAATCGGTAATGAAAAACTGTTTTTT. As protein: CASSLALGIGNEKLFF.

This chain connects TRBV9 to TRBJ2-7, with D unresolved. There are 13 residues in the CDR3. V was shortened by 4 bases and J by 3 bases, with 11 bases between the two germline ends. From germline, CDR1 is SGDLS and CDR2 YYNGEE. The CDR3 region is CASSSPMGYEQYF. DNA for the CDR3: TGTGCCAGCAGCTCCCCTATGGGCTACGAGCAGTACTTC.

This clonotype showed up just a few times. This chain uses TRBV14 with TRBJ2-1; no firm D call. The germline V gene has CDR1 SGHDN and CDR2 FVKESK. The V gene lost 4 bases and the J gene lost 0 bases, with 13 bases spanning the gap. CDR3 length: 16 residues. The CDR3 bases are TGTGCCAGCAGCCTCTCTGGAGTGACCTCCTACAATGAGCAGTTCTTC. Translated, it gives CASSLSGVTSYNEQFF.

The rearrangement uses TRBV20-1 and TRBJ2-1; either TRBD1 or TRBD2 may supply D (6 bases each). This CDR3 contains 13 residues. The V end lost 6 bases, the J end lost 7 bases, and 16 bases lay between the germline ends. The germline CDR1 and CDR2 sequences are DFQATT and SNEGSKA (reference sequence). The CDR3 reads CSARTAGGNEQFF. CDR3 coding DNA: TGCAGTGCCCGGACAGCGGGTGGAAATGAGCAGTTCTTC.

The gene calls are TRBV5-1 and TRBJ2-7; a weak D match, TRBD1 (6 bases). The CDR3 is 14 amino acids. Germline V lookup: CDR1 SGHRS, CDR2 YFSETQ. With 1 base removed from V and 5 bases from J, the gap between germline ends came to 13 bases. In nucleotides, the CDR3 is TGCGCCAGCAGCTTGCGGACAGAGTCCCACGAGCAGTACTTC. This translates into CASSLRTESHEQYF. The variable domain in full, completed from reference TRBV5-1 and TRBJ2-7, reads KAGVTQTPRYLIKTRGQQVTLSCSPISGHRSVSWYQQTPGQGLQFLFEYFSETQRNKGNFPGRFSGRQFSNSRSEMNVSTLELGDSALYLCASSLRTESHEQYFGPGTRLTVT.

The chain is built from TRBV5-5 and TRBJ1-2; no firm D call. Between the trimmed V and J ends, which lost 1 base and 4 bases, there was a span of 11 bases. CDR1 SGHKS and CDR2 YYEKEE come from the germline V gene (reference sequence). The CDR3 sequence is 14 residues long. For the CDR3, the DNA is TGTGCCAGCAGCTTGTCCACGGGTGCCTATGGCTACACCTTC. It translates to CASSLSTGAYGYTF.

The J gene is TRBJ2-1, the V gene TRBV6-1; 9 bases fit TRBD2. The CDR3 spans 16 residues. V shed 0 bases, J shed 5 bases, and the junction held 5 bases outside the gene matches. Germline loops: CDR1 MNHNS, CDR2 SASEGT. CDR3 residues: CASSEAGLASDNEQFF. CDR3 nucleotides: TGTGCCAGCAGTGAAGCGGGACTAGCCTCAGACAATGAGCAGTTCTTC.